This T cell receptor beta chain was retrieved from a study of blood T cell repertoires in COVID-19. Turning to the study itself: COVID-19 samples from acute and convalescent phases originated in the United States, Italy and Spain. The cDNA or gDNA used as material had been derived from T cells, B-cell-depleted T cells, or PBMCs.

Patients of the Seattle cohort, enrolled during active infection, were followed longitudinally. As originally analysed: Amplifying reference gene primers gave estimates of nucleated cell counts. Generated by immunoSEQ multiplex PCR, the TCRdb table keeps only in-frame clones and is missing some. The V and J calls and the clone size are those of that table, but D and trimming were determined from the DNA. The table includes roughly 60,000 clones, about 87% detected once. This clone was observed once. V lost 5 bases to trimming and J lost 4 bases, with 14 bases between them. This CDR3 spans 14 amino acids. CDR1 is MDHEN and CDR2 is SYDVKM in the germline V gene.

This chain links TRBV28 with TRBJ1-2, with D perhaps TRBD1 (6 bases). The sequence derives from a man aged 40-55 years with COVID-19, enrolled during active disease. Material for sequencing was peripheral blood. The CDR3 sequence: CASSIRGMSYGYTF. The CDR3 DNA sequence: TGTGCCAGCAGTATAAGGGGGATGAGCTATGGCTACACCTTC.